What follows describes a single T cell receptor (delta chain). It lacks a known antigen. This may be a read error: a much more frequent sequence differs by one nucleotide. The limits of the CDR3 on the DNA are not certain, so only TCRdb's listed CDR3 is given. Libraries were made using RT-PCR. TCRdb names Illumina MiSeq as the instrument used. After TCRdb called clones again from the public reads with CATT, rows with identical DNA were merged. The sample contains more than 900 delta-chain clones, 8% to 9.5% of them found a single time. Around 10% of the sample is taken by the ten largest. From a lookup of the germline V gene, CDR1 and CDR2 are NSMFDY and ISSIKDK. Inclusive of the bounding cysteine and phenylalanine, the CDR3 is 30 residues long. The entry originates in a study of gammadelta T cells in human blood (dated by TCRdb to about 2020). Overall study results and their limits: According to the study, polyclonal expansion of innate gamma-delta T cells right after birth appeared to be driven by microbial exposure.

This chain joins TRAV29/DV5 to TRDJ1; TRDD3, as called in the table, went unchecked against the DNA. The clonotype was recovered from a human donor. Sequencing used non-Vgamma9Vdelta2 gamma-delta T cells from adult blood. CDR3 reads: CSVLLCSTTPSFPGNPYWGINPPYNDKLIF.